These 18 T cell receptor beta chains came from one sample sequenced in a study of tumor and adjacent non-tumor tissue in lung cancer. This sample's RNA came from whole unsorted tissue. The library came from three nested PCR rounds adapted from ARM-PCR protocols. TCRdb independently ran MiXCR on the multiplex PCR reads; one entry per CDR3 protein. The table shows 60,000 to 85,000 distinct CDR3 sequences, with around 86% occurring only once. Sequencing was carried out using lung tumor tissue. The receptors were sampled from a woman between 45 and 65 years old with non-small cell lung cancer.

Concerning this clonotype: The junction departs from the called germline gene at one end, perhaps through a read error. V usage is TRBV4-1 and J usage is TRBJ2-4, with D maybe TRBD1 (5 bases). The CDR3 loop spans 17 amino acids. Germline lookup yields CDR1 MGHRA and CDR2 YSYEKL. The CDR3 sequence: CTSSQLPRDSQVDIQYF. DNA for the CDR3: TGCACCAGCAGCCAATTGCCCAGAGACAGCCAAGTGGACATTCAGTACTTC.

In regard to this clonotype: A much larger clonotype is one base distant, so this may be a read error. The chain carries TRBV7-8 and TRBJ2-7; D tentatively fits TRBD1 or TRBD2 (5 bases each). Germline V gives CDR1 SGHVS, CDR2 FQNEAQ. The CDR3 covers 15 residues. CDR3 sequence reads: CACSLAGAEGLEQYF. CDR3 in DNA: TGTGCCTGCAGCTTAGCCGGGGCCGAGGGGCTCGAGCAGTACTTC.

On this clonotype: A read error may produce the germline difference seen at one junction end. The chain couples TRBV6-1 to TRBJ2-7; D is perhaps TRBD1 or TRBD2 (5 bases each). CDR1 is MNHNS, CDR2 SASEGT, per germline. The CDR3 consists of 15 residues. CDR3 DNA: TGTGCCAGCAGTGTCCGGGACCCCATCCACTACGACCAGTACTTC. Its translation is CASSVRDPIHYDQYF.

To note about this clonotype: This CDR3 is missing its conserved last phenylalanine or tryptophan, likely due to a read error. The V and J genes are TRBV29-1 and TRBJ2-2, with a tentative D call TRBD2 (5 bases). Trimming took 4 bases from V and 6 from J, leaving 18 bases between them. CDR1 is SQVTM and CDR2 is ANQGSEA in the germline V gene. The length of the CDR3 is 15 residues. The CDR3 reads CSVVERDSYAGELFS. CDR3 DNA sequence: TGCAGCGTTGTAGAACGGGATAGTTACGCCGGGGAGCTGTTTTCT.

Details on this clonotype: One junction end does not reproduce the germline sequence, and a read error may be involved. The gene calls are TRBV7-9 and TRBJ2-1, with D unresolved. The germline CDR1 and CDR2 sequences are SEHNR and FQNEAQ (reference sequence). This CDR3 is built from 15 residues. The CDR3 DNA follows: TGTACCAGCAGCGAAGGCAGCTGGGGTTACAATGAGCAGTTCTTC. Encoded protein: CTSSEGSWGYNEQFF.

DNA of the CDR3: TGCGCCAGCAGCCAAGATGGACAGGGGGGTGACGAGCAGTACTTC. It translates to CASSQDGQGGDEQYF. The rearrangement uses TRBV4-1 and TRBJ2-7, with TRBD1 matching 10 bases. V was pared by 0 bases and J by 5 bases, with 4 bases of the junction left unmatched. The V gene's germline CDR1 is MGHRA and CDR2 YSYEKL. This CDR3 has 15 amino acids.

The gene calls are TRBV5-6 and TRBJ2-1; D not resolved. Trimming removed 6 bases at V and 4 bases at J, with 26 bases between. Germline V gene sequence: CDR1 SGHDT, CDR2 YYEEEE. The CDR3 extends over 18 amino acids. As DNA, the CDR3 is TGTGCCAGCAATTTCTATGAGACTGTCCGGCCCGAGTACAATGAGCAGTTCTTC. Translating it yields CASNFYETVRPEYNEQFF.

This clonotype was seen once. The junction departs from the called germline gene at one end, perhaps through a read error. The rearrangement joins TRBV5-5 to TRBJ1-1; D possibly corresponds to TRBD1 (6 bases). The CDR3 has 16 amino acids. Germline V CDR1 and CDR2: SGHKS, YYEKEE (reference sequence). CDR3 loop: CASSLIQGQGRTETFF. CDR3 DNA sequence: TGTGCCAGCAGCTTGATACAGGGACAAGGGAGAACTGAAACTTTCTTT.

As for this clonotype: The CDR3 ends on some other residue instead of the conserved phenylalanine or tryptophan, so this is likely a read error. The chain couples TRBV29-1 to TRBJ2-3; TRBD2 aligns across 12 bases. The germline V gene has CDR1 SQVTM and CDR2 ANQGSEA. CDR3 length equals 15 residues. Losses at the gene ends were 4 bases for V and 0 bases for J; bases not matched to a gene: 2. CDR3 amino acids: CSVGGTSGSTDTQYY. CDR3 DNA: TGCAGCGTTGGAGGGACTAGCGGGAGCACAGATACGCAGTATTAT.

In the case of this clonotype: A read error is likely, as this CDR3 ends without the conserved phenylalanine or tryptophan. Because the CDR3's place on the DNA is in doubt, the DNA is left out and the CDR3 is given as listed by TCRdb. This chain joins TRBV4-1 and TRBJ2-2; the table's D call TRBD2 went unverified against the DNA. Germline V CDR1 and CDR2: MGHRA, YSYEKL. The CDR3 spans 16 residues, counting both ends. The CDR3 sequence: CASSQVTRIRTGELFL.

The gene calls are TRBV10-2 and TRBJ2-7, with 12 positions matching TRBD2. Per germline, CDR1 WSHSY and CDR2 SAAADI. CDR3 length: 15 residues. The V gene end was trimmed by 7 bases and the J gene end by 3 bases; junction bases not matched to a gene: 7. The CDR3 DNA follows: TGCGCCAGCAATGTACTAGCGGGAGGATTCTACGAGCAGTACTTC. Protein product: CASNVLAGGFYEQYF.

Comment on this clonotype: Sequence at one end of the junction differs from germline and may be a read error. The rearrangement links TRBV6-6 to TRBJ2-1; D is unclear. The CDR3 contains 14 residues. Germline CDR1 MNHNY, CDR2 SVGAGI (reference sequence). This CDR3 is CASIMVSSYYEQFF. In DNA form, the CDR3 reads TGTGCCAGCATTATGGTGAGCTCCTACTATGAGCAGTTCTTC.

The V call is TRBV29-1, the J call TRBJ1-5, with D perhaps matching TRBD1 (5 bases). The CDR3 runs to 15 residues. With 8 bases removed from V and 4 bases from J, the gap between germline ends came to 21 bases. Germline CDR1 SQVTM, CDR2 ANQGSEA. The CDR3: CSIALTGNSNQPQHF. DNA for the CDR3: TGCAGCATAGCTTTAACAGGAAATAGTAATCAGCCCCAGCATTTT.

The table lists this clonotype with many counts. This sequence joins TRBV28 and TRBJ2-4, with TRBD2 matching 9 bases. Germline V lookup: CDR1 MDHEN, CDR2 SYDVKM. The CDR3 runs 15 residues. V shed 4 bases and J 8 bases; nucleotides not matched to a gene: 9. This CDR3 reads CASSWGEAGGDIQYF. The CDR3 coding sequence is TGTGCCAGCAGTTGGGGAGAAGCGGGAGGAGACATTCAGTACTTC.

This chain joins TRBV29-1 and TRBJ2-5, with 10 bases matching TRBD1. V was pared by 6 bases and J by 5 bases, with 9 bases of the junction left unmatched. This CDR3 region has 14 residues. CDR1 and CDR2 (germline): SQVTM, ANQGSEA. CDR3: CSVQRDRGQETQYF. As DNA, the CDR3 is TGCAGCGTCCAGCGGGACAGGGGTCAGGAGACCCAGTACTTC.

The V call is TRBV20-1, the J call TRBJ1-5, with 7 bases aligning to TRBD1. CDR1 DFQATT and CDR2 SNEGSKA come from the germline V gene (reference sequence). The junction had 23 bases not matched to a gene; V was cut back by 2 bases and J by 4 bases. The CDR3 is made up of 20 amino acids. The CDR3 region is CSARQPGQTGNSVRNQPQHF. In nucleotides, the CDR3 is TGCAGTGCTAGACAACCCGGACAGACAGGGAATTCAGTTAGGAATCAGCCCCAGCATTTT.

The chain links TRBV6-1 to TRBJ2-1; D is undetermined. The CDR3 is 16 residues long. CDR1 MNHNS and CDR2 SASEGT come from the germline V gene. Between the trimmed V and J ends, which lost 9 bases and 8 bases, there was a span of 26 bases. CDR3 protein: CASKSLIGSFVHEQFF. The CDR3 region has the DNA TGTGCCAGTAAGAGCCTAATAGGGTCCTTTGTGCATGAGCAGTTCTTC.

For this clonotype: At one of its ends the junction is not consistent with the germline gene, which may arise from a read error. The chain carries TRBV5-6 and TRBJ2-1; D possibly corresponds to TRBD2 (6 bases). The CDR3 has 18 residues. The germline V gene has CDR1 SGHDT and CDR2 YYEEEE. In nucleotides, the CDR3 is TGTGCCAGCAGCTCCTATGGGACTGTCCGGCCCGAGTACAATAAGCAGTTCTTC. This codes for CASSSYGTVRPEYNKQFF.